The 20 T cell receptor beta chains reported below all come from one sample, sequenced in a study of CD8 T cells in Susac syndrome. Random hexamers were used to reverse transcribe roughly 0.5 to 1 ug of RNA. TCRdb analysed the immunoSEQ multiplex PCR reads with MiXCR anew, one entry per CDR3 protein. The sample contains roughly 170,000 distinct CDR3 sequences, approximately 93% of which appear only once. Sequencing was performed on CD4+ T cells from PBMCs. The receptor set was obtained from a human donor with multiple sclerosis.

The chain employs TRBV4-3 and TRBJ2-2; the match to TRBD2 covers 7 bases. The trim removed 0 bases at V and 6 bases at J, leaving 4 bases unmatched. CDR1 is LGHNA, CDR2 YSLEER, per germline. This CDR3 contains 15 residues. CDR3 nucleotide sequence: TGCGCCAGCAGCCAAGATCCCCGGGAGGCCGGGGAGCTGTTTTTT. The encoded protein is CASSQDPREAGELFF.

The chain has TRBV12-3 or TRBV12-4 and TRBJ1-1; maybe TRBD1 (5 bases). This CDR3 has 14 amino acids. Trimming took 7 bases from V and 5 from J, leaving 17 bases between them. CDR3 amino acids: CASKPTGLGTEAFF. Here the CDR3 DNA reads TGTGCCAGCAAACCTACAGGTCTGGGGACTGAAGCTTTCTTT.

The V gene is TRBV4-1, the J gene TRBJ2-7, with 9 bases identical to TRBD1. The CDR3 runs 16 residues. The V gene end was trimmed by 3 bases and the J gene end by 2 bases; junction bases not matched to a gene: 8. Germline-derived CDR1 and CDR2 are MGHRA and YSYEKL. The CDR3 here is CASSHFPGQGTYEQYF. The DNA of the CDR3 is TGCGCCAGCAGCCATTTCCCGGGACAGGGAACCTACGAGCAGTACTTC.

This chain connects TRBV6-5 to TRBJ2-5, with D uncertain. V lost 0 bases and J lost 1, with 12 bases in between. This CDR3 comprises 16 residues. In germline, CDR1 is MNHEY, CDR2 SVGAGI. The CDR3 region has the DNA TGTGCCAGCAGTTACTCGTTCGGAACAGCCCAAGAGACCCAGTACTTC. Its translation is CASSYSFGTAQETQYF.

This rearrangement joins TRBV20-1 to TRBJ2-7; TRBD1 matches at 7 bases. The junction had 7 bases not matched to a gene; V was cut back by 3 bases and J by 2 bases. Germline CDR1 reads DFQATT; CDR2 reads SNEGSKA (reference sequence). The CDR3 sequence is 14 residues long. CDR3 residues: CSASPPGQTYEQYF. The CDR3, as DNA: TGCAGTGCTAGTCCACCGGGACAGACCTACGAGCAGTACTTC.

J is TRBJ2-2 and V is TRBV24-1; a weak D match, TRBD1 (6 bases). This CDR3 contains 14 residues. V lost 9 bases, J lost 1 base, and 11 bases lay in between. CDR1 is KGHDR, CDR2 SFDVKD, per germline. The CDR3 region is CATCRGQNTGELFF. CDR3 DNA: TGTGCCACCTGCCGGGGACAGAACACCGGGGAGCTGTTTTTT.

The CDR3 bases are TGTGCCAGCCCAGGAAGCACTGAAGCTTTCTTT. Translated: CASPGSTEAFF. The rearrangement links TRBV7-2 to TRBJ1-1; no clear D. From germline, CDR1 is SGHTA and CDR2 FQGNSA. V was trimmed by 8 bases and J by 4 bases, leaving 8 bases between them. There are 11 residues in the CDR3.

The sample holds one count of this clonotype. This chain connects TRBV27 to TRBJ2-7; D is unresolved. The CDR3 loop spans 14 amino acids. Germline CDR1 MNHEY, CDR2 SMNVEV (reference sequence). The V gene lost 0 bases and the J gene lost 0 bases, with 6 bases spanning the gap. The CDR3 coding sequence is TGTGCCAGCAGTTTATCGGCGGTCTCCTACGAGCAGTACTTC. Amino acid sequence: CASSLSAVSYEQYF.

The CDR3 reads CASSNAGTSGINEQFF. Written as DNA, the CDR3 is TGTGCCAGCAGTAATGCCGGGACTAGCGGGATTAATGAGCAGTTCTTC. V is TRBV6-1 and J is TRBJ2-1; 13 nucleotides agree with TRBD2. Trimming at V came to 5 bases and at J to 7 bases, leaving 8 bases not matched to a gene. The CDR3 has 16 amino acids. Looked up from germline, CDR1 is MNHNS and CDR2 is SASEGT.

The rearrangement joins TRBV20-1 to TRBJ1-5, with D possibly TRBD1 on 6 matching bases. The CDR3 consists of 15 residues. V lost 0 bases and J 5 bases, leaving 14 bases between the germline ends. CDR1 is DFQATT, CDR2 SNEGSKA, per germline (reference sequence). The DNA of the CDR3 is TGCAGTGCTAGAGAGGGGGCTGGCATCGATCAGCCCCAGCATTTT. Translated: CSAREGAGIDQPQHF.

V usage is TRBV18 and J usage is TRBJ2-1, with D hard to call. In germline, CDR1 is KGHSH, CDR2 LQKENI. The CDR3 is 14 amino acids. Trimming removed 0 bases at V and 8 bases at J, with 11 bases between. CDR3 residues: CASSPPSKGYEQFF. The CDR3 nucleotides are TGTGCCAGCTCACCACCGTCTAAGGGATATGAGCAGTTCTTC.

This chain joins TRBV7-2 and TRBJ2-7, with D possibly TRBD1 on 5 matching bases. The CDR3 has 16 residues. CDR1 SGHTA and CDR2 FQGNSA come from the germline V gene. With 5 bases removed from V and 2 bases from J, the gap between germline ends came to 19 bases. The CDR3 DNA is TGTGCCAGCAGCCCCGTTAACAGGCGCGGTACCTACGAGCAGTACTTC. It is translated as CASSPVNRRGTYEQYF.

The chain combines TRBV27 with TRBJ1-2, with 10 bases lining up with TRBD1. Trimming removed 5 bases from V and 5 bases from J; junction bases left unmatched: 5. The CDR3 runs 14 residues. The germline V gene encodes CDR1 MNHEY and CDR2 SMNVEV (reference sequence). CDR3 DNA: TGTGCCAGCAGTCCCGGACAGGGGGAGTATGGCTACACCTTC. As protein: CASSPGQGEYGYTF.

This rearrangement joins TRBV24-1 to TRBJ1-2, with TRBD1 matching over 8 bases. V shed 4 bases and J 7 bases; nucleotides not matched to a gene: 4. Germline CDR1 reads KGHDR; CDR2 reads SFDVKD. The CDR3 extends over 13 amino acids. The CDR3 region is CATSEGQGGGYTF. Here the CDR3 DNA reads TGTGCCACCAGTGAAGGACAGGGAGGTGGCTACACCTTC.

This clonotype was observed a few times. The chain combines TRBV29-1 with TRBJ2-7; TRBD1 matches 8 bases. This CDR3 comprises 15 residues. Unmatched junction bases numbered 11, after V lost 1 base and J lost 6 bases. Germline V CDR1 and CDR2: SQVTM, ANQGSEA. CDR3 DNA: TGCAGCGTTGAAGTGGCCAGGGGGCCCCTGGTCGAGCAGTACTTC. This translates into CSVEVARGPLVEQYF.

This chain uses TRBV2 with TRBJ2-2, with TRBD2 as a possible D gene (6 bases). CDR3 length equals 14 residues. Germline assignment: CDR1 SNHLY and CDR2 FYNNEI. V was trimmed by 7 bases and J by 5 bases, leaving 14 bases between them. CDR3 sequence (DNA): TGTGCCAGCACCTGGGGAGGCAGTACCGGGGAGCTGTTTTTT. Amino acids: CASTWGGSTGELFF. The whole variable domain, filled in from reference TRBV2 and TRBJ2-2, reads EPEVTQTPSHQVTQMGQEVILRCVPISNHLYFYWYRQILGQKVEFLVSFYNNEISEKSEIFDDQFSVERPDGSNFTLKIRSTKLEDSAMYFCASTWGGSTGELFFGEGSRLTVL.

This chain connects TRBV5-6 to TRBJ2-5; 10 bases agree with TRBD2. The CDR3 sequence is 15 residues long. Germline values: CDR1 SGHDT, CDR2 YYEEEE. V lost 6 bases, J lost 2 bases, and 7 bases stayed unmatched. The CDR3 DNA follows: TGTGCCAGCACGGGGTTAGCGGGAGGTCAAGAGACCCAGTACTTC. Protein sequence: CASTGLAGGQETQYF.

The chain couples TRBV20-1 to TRBJ2-7; D tentatively fits TRBD1 or TRBD2 (5 bases each). Germline V gene lookup returns CDR1 DFQATT and CDR2 SNEGSKA (reference sequence). This CDR3 has 13 residues. Trimming took 5 bases from V and 2 from J, leaving 13 bases between them. The CDR3 spells CSAGTAAPYEQYF. The CDR3 DNA is TGCAGTGCTGGGACGGCGGCTCCCTACGAGCAGTACTTC.

The J gene is TRBJ2-1, the V gene TRBV11-2, with 9 nucleotides matching TRBD2. The CDR3 spans 15 residues. Germline CDR1 reads SGHAT; CDR2 reads FQNNGV. V dropped 0 bases and J dropped 6; count of bases not matched to a gene: 3. This CDR3 is CASSLDGGRANEQFF. Written as DNA, the CDR3 is TGTGCCAGCAGCTTAGATGGCGGGAGGGCCAATGAGCAGTTCTTC.

This clonotype has more than one count but fewer than ten. The gene calls are TRBV6-5 and TRBJ1-5; D unresolved. The CDR3 loop spans 10 amino acids. Trimming removed 10 bases at V and 9 bases at J, with 10 bases between. The germline gives CDR1 MNHEY, CDR2 SVGAGI. CDR3: CATYNWPQHF. DNA of the CDR3: TGTGCCACCTATAACTGGCCCCAGCATTTT.